This note documents a single TCR beta chain sequence. This clone was observed a few times. The specificity of this receptor is unknown. There are no base qualities to consult, and no much larger clone falls within one base. The data belong to a study of blood T cell repertoires in COVID-19 (dated by TCRdb to the early 2020s). Turning to the overall study: Samples covering the acute and convalescent phases of COVID-19 were provided by collaborators in the United States, Italy and Spain. The prospective study material was composed of cDNA or gDNA derived from T cells, B-cell-depleted T cells, or PBMCs. The dataset comprised deeply sampled blood TCRbeta repertoires from subjects exposed to, actively infected with, or recovered from COVID-19. The repertoires were released in a freely available public database meant as a resource for research on the immune response to SARS-CoV-2. The samples were drawn from the first 160 participants of the ongoing ImmuneRACE study and from 1,200 or so subjects provided by 6 global collaborators. The sample metadata nearly always contained a de-identified subject ID, COVID-19 status, age in years and sex. Where available, HLA class I and class II types were obtained from metadata supplied by the sample provider rather than from assay-based typing. What the research found in general, with its limitations: Clinical and demographic metadata were provided uncurated, with the amount varying by source and participant.

Collaborating institutions collected whole blood in K2EDTA tubes following their own protocols. For TCRbeta analysis, collaborators shipped samples in one of three forms: frozen whole blood, isolated PBMCs, or DNA extracted from either of those sample types. TCRbeta CDR3 regions were amplified from genomic DNA by means of the immunoSEQ Assay, a bias-controlled multiplex PCR. In the authors' own workflow: The number of nucleated cells in each sample was estimated by amplification of reference gene primers within the assay. To quantify the absolute abundance of each unique TCRbeta CDR3 rearrangement, sequence reads were collapsed and filtered. For each sample, productive Simpson clonality was calculated as the square root of Simpson's diversity index over productive rearrangements. TCRdb carries this immuneACCESS record with in-frame sequences only. Its versions omit some clonotypes, under half of them owing to an unresolved V gene in the studies checked, with the rest unexplained. The V and J calls and clone size were taken over from that table, and D and trimming were inferred from the DNA. A total of fewer than 95,000 clones appear in this sample, 60% to 80% of them only once. The top ten clonotypes cover about an eighth of the sample.

The V end loses 3 bases and the J end loses 1 base, and a stretch of 6 bases separates them. The CDR1 and CDR2 encoded by the germline V gene are SGHTA and FQGNSA. Measured from the cysteine to the phenylalanine, the CDR3 is 13 residues long. Only the CDR3 portion is preserved as DNA: 39 bases, with reading frame beginning at the first base. Specimen: peripheral blood. The V and J segments used are TRBV7-2 and TRBJ1-2; a confident D gene designation cannot be given. The origin of this receptor is an elderly woman with acute or convalescent COVID-19. The DNA reads TGTGCCAGCAGCTTTCAGTATAACTATGGCTACACCTTC. Its amino acids are CASSFQYNYGYTF.